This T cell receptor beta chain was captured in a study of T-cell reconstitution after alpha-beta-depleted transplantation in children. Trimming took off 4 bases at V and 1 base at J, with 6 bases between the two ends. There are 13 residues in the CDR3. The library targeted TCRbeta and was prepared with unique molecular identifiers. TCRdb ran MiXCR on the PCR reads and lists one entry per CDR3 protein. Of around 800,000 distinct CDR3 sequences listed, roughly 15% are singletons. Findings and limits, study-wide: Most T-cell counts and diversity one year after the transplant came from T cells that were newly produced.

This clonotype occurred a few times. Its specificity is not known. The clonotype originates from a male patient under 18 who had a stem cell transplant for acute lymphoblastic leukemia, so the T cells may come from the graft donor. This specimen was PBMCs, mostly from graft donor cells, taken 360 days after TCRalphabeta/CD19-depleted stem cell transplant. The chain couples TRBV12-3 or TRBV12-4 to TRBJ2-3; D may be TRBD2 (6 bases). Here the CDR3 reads CASSWEGTDTQYF. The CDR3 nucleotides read TGTGCCAGCAGTTGGGAGGGCACAGATACGCAGTATTTT.